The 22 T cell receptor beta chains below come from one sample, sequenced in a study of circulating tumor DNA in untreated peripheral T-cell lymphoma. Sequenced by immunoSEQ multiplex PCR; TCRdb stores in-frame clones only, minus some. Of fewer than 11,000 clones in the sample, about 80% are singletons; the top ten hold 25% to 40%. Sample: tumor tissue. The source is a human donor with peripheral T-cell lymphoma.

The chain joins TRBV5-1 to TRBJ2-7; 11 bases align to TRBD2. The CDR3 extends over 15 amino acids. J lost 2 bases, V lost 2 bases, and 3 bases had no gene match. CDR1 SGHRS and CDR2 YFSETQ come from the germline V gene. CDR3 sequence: CASSLLAGVAYEQYF. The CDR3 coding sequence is TGCGCCAGCAGCTTACTAGCGGGGGTGGCCTACGAGCAGTACTTC.

CDR3 DNA: TGTGCCAGCAGTTTCCCGAGGAATCAGCCCCAGCATTTT. It encodes CASSFPRNQPQHF. V gene TRBV28 combines with J gene TRBJ1-5; no firm D call. CDR1 is MDHEN and CDR2 is SYDVKM in the germline V gene. CDR3 length: 13 residues. V was trimmed by 3 bases and J by 4 bases, leaving 7 bases between them.

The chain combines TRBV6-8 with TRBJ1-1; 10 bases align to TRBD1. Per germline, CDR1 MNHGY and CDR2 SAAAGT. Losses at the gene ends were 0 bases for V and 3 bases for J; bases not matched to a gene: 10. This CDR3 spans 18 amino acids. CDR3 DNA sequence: TGTGCCAGCAGTTACTCAGGGACAGGGGAAAACGGAGACACTGAAGCTTTCTTT. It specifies CASSYSGTGENGDTEAFF.

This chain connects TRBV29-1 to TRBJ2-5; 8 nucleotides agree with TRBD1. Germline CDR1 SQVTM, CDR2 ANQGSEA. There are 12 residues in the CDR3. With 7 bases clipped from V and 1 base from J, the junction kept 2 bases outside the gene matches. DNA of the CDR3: TGCAGCGCCGGACAGGGCCAAGAGACCCAGTACTTC. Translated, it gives CSAGQGQETQYF.

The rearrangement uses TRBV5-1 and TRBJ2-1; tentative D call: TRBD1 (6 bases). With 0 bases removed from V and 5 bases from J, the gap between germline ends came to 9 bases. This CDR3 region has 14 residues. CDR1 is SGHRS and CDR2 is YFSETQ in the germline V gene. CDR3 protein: CASSLGGTNNEQFF. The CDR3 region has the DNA TGCGCCAGCAGCTTGGGGGGGACAAACAATGAGCAGTTCTTC.

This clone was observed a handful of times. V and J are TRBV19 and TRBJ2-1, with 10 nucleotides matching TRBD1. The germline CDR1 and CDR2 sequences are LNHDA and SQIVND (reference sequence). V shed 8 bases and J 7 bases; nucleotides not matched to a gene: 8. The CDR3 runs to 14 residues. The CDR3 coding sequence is TGTGCCAGTCTTGACAGGGGGCAGCCGAATGAGCAGTTCTTC. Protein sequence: CASLDRGQPNEQFF.

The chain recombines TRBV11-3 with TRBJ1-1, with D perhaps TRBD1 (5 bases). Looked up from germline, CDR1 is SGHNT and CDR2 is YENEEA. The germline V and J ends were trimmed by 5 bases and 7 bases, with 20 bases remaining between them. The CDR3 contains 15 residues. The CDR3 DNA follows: TGTGCCAGCAGCCCTCAGGGACGTAGGGAAGGTGAAGCTTTCTTT. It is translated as CASSPQGRREGEAFF.

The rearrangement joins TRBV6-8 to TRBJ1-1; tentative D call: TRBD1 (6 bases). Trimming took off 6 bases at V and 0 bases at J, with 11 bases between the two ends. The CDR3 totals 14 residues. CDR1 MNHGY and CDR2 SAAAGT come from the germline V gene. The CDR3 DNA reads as TGTGCCAGCAGCCCGAGACAGGTGAACACTGAAGCTTTCTTT. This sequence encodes CASSPRQVNTEAFF.

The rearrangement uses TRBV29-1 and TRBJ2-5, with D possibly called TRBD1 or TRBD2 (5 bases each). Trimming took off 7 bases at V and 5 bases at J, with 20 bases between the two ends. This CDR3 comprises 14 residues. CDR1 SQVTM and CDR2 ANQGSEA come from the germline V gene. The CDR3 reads CSERTPNDGETQYF. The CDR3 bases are TGCAGCGAGCGGACACCGAATGACGGGGAGACCCAGTACTTC.

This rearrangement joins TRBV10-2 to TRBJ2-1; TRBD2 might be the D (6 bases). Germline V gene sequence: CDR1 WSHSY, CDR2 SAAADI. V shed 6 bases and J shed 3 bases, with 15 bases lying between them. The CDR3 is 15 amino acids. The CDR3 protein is CASRPSGTLYNEQFF. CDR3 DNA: TGCGCCAGCAGGCCCTCCGGGACTCTCTACAATGAGCAGTTCTTC.

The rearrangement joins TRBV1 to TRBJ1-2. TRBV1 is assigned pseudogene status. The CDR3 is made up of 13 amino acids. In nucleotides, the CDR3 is TGCGCCAGCAGCCAGGTCGTCTTTCAGCCCCCGGGCTTC. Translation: CASSQVVFQPPGF.

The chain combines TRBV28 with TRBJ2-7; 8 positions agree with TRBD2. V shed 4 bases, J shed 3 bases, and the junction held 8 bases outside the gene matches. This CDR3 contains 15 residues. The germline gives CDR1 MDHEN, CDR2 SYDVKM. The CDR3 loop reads CASSSQRGFFYEQYF. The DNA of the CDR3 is TGTGCCAGCAGTTCTCAGCGGGGGTTCTTCTACGAGCAGTACTTC. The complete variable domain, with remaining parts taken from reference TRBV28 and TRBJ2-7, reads DVKVTQSSRYLVKRTGEKVFLECVQDMDHENMFWYRQDPGLGLRLIYFSYDVKMKEKGDIPEGYSVSREKKERFSLILESASTNQTSMYLCASSSQRGFFYEQYFGPGTRLTVT.

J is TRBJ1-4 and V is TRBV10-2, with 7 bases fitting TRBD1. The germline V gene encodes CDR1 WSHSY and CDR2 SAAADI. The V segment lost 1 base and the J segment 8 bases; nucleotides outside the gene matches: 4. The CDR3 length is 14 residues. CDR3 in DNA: TGCGCCAGCAGTGAGTGGCAGGGGGAGGAAAAACTGTTTTTT. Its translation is CASSEWQGEEKLFF.

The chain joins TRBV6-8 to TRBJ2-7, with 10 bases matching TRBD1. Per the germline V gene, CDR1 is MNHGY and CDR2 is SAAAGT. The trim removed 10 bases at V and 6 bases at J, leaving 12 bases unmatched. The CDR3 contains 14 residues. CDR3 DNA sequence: TGTGCCATCAGCGGACAGGGGGTTCGGGCCGAGCAGTACTTC. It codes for CAISGQGVRAEQYF.

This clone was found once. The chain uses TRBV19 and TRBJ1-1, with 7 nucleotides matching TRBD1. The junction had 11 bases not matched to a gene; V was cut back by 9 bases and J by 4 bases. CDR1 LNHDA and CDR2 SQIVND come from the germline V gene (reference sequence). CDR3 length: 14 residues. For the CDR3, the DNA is TGTGCCAGCACTGTCAGGCCAGGGGGCACTGAAGCTTTCTTT. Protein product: CASTVRPGGTEAFF.

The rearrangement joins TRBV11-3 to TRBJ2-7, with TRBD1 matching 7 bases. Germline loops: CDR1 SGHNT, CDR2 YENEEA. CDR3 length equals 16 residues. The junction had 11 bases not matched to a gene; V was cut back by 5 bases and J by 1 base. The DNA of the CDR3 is TGTGCCAGCAGCCTCTACTCGGGACAGTATTCCTACGAGCAGTACTTC. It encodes CASSLYSGQYSYEQYF.

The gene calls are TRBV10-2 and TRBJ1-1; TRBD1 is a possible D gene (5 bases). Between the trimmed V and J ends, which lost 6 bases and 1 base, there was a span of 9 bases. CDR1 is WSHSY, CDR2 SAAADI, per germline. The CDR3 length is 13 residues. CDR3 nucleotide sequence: TGCGCCAGCAGCAGGGTAAGGAACACTGAAGCTTTCTTT. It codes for CASSRVRNTEAFF.

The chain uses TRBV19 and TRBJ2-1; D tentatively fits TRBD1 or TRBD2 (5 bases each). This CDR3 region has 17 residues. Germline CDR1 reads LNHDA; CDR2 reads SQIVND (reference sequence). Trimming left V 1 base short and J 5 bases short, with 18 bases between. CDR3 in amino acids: CASSIGWGSGFHNEQFF. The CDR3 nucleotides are TGTGCCAGTAGTATAGGTTGGGGGTCCGGGTTCCACAATGAGCAGTTCTTC.

CDR3 in DNA: TGTGCCAGCAGCGCATTAGCGGGGGGCGATGAGCAGTTCTTC. Its protein product is CASSALAGGDEQFF. This chain links TRBV11-1 with TRBJ2-1, with 10 nucleotides matching TRBD2. Germline CDR1 reads SGHAT; CDR2 reads FQDESV (reference sequence). This CDR3 is 14 amino acids long. After removal of 5 bases from V and 8 bases from J, the junction contained 6 bases not matched to a gene.

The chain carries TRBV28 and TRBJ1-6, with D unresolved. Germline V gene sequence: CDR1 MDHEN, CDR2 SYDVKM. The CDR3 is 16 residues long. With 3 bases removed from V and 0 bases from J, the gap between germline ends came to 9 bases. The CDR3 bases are TGTGCCAGCAGTTTTCACCAGAGCTCCTATAATTCACCCCTCCACTTT. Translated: CASSFHQSSYNSPLHF.

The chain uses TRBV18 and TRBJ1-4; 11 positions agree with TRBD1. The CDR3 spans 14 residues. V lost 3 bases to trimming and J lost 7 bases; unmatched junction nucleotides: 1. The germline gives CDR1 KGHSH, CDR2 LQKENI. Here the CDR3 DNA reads TGTGCCAGCTCACCTGGGACAGGGGGTGAAAAACTGTTTTTT. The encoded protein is CASSPGTGGEKLFF.

This CDR3 is CASSQQGRNQPQHF. CDR3 DNA: TGTGCCAGCAGTCAACAGGGGAGAAATCAGCCCCAGCATTTT. This sequence joins TRBV19 and TRBJ1-5; 7 positions agree with TRBD1. The CDR3 has 14 residues. The junction had 9 bases not matched to a gene; V was cut back by 9 bases and J by 4 bases. Germline CDR1 and CDR2: LNHDA and SQIVND (reference sequence).